One and the same sample provided the 7 T cell receptor beta chains below, sequenced in a study of blood T cell repertoires in COVID-19. Sequencing was performed with immunoSEQ multiplex PCR; in TCRdb, only in-frame clones are kept and a portion is missing. The sample lists about 50,000 clones, more than 80% occurring once. The specimen sequenced was peripheral blood. The origin of the receptors is a man aged 55 to 69 with acute or convalescent COVID-19.

The V and J genes are TRBV5-1 and TRBJ2-7; 7 nucleotides agree with TRBD1. The CDR3 covers 13 residues. From germline, CDR1 is SGHRS and CDR2 YFSETQ. J lost 6 bases, V lost 3 bases, and 6 bases had no gene match. For the CDR3, the DNA is TGCGCCAGCAGCTCTACCGACAGGGTCGAGCAGTACTTC. Amino acid sequence: CASSSTDRVEQYF.

The chain recombines TRBV2 with TRBJ2-3; tentative D call: TRBD2 (5 bases). Trimming removed 6 bases at V and 1 base at J, with 11 bases between. The germline CDR1 and CDR2 sequences are SNHLY and FYNNEI. There are 14 residues in the CDR3. CDR3 protein: CASSVLRGTDTQYF. In DNA, the CDR3 is TGTGCCAGCAGCGTCCTGAGGGGCACAGATACGCAGTATTTT.

The chain is built from TRBV9 and TRBJ2-6; a possible D gene is TRBD1 (6 bases). Germline CDR1 reads SGDLS; CDR2 reads YYNGEE. The CDR3 loop spans 17 amino acids. Trimming left V 4 bases short and J 0 bases short, with 14 bases between. CDR3 DNA sequence: TGTGCCAGCAGCCCACAACCGACAGGCTCTGGGGCCAACGTCCTGACTTTC. Encoded protein: CASSPQPTGSGANVLTF.

V and J are TRBV10-3 and TRBJ1-2, with 9 bases that match TRBD1. V shed 6 bases, J shed 3 bases, and the junction held 5 bases outside the gene matches. This CDR3 spans 14 amino acids. CDR1 is ENHRY and CDR2 is SYGVKD in the germline V gene. The CDR3 DNA reads as TGTGCCATCAGACCGGACAGGGGTGACTATGGCTACACCTTC. Protein sequence: CAIRPDRGDYGYTF.

This sequence joins TRBV18 and TRBJ1-3, with D possibly being TRBD1 (5 bases). The CDR3 extends over 15 amino acids. Germline V lookup: CDR1 KGHSH, CDR2 LQKENI. The ends were cut back, 3 bases at V and 2 bases at J, with 11 bases in the middle. CDR3 protein: CASSPGLSAGNTIYF. The DNA for the CDR3 is TGTGCCAGCTCACCGGGGCTTTCGGCTGGAAACACCATATATTTT.

The chain links TRBV7-3 to TRBJ2-3; 11 bases are a match to TRBD2. This CDR3 spans 15 amino acids. Trimming removed 5 bases from V and 4 bases from J; junction bases left unmatched: 5. Germline lookup yields CDR1 SGHTA and CDR2 FQGTGA. The CDR3 bases are TGTGCCAGCAGCCCGGGACTAGCGGACGCAGATACGCAGTATTTT. This codes for CASSPGLADADTQYF.

The chain is built from TRBV18 and TRBJ2-1, with 12 nucleotides matching TRBD2. V was clipped by 0 bases and J by 6 bases; unmatched bases: 3. Germline V CDR1 and CDR2: KGHSH, LQKENI. This CDR3 spans 16 amino acids. CDR3 residues: CASSPPGTSGRNEQFF. In DNA, the CDR3 is TGTGCCAGCTCACCACCGGGGACTAGCGGGCGCAATGAGCAGTTCTTC. The full variable domain, with the rest looked up from reference TRBV18 and TRBJ2-1, is NAGVMQNPRHLVRRRGQEARLRCSPMKGHSHVYWYRQLPEEGLKFMVYLQKENIIDESGMPKERFSAEFPKEGPSILRIQQVVRGDSAAYFCASSPPGTSGRNEQFFGPGTRLTVL.